This paragraph reports one T cell receptor beta chain. No cognate antigen has been identified for it. Within one base of it there is no much larger clone, and no base qualities were kept. The CDR3 goes from the cysteine to the phenylalanine over 14 residues. The retained sequence is limited to the CDR3, 42 bases, with the frame set at the first base. Here V drops 9 bases and J drops 4 bases, and the junction holds 5 bases not matched to any gene. Based on the germline V gene, the CDR1 and CDR2 sequences are MNHNS and SASEGT. The sample belongs to a study of OX40 agonist ivuxolimab in advanced cancers. Regarding the research as a whole: Ivuxolimab was an agonistic, fully human IgG2 monoclonal antibody directed against OX40 (CD134), a costimulatory receptor. Intravenous ivuxolimab was administered to patients every 2 weeks at six dose levels: 0.01, 0.1, 0.3, 1.5, 3 and 10 mg/kg. Of the roughly 54 patients in dose escalation, 19 had hepatocellular carcinoma, about 15 had melanoma, 9 had renal cell carcinoma and 9 had head and neck cancer. The dose-escalation cohort was about 83% male with a mean age of around 62 years, ranging from roughly 20 to 80. Patients were allowed to have had prior anti-PD-1, anti-PD-L1 or anti-CTLA-4 therapy, and around two fifths of the dose-escalation patients had been treated with checkpoint inhibitors. Partial responses occurred in three dose-escalation patients: two with cutaneous melanoma and one with hepatocellular carcinoma. Peripheral TCRbeta sequencing was intended to test whether TCR sequence diversity was altered and clonal T-cell expansion was caused by ivuxolimab. The monotherapy dose-escalation portion (N ≈ 50 patients) of the phase I ivuxolimab trial is reported in the paper. General study outcomes and caveats: After ivuxolimab, CD8+ T cells had more expanded clones than CD4+ T cells on average. Low levels of normalized T-cell clonal expansion were also seen in some patients who did not respond. In partial responders in the 0.1-3.0 mg/kg groups, normalized peripheral clonal expansion was found to be among the lowest, especially among CD8+ T cells. The antigen specificity of the peripheral T cells that underwent clonal expansion was not determined. At doses from 0.1 to 3.0 mg/kg, clonal expansion was seen in both CD4+ and CD8+ blood T cells between baseline and week 6.

Genomic DNA was isolated from the sorted cells so that the TCRbeta CDR3 region could be sequenced. The immunoSEQ Assay was used for sequencing of TCRbeta CDR3 regions. TCRdb obtained this table from immuneACCESS and retained in-frame rearrangements with V and J assigned. These tables miss some clones; where compared with another copy, unresolved V genes account for less than half of the shortfall, and the remainder is unexplained. A total of 75,000 to 90,000 clones appear in this sample, approximately 90% of them only once. The ten biggest clones cover about 1.1% of the sample. Patients with autoimmune disease history or receiving systemic immunosuppression were excluded from the trial. Peripheral blood for TCR sequencing was drawn from every dose cohort at baseline, at cycle 4 day 1 and at cycle 7 day 1. The samples were drawn from a first-in-human, open-label, multicenter phase I dose-escalation trial of ivuxolimab. The trial enrolled adults with locally advanced or metastatic head and neck squamous cell, hepatocellular, melanoma or renal cell carcinoma. Before TCR sequencing, CD4+ T cells and CD8+ T cells from peripheral blood were sorted into separate populations.

The chain was built from TRBV6-1 and TRBJ2-3, with TRBD2 identical over 12 junction bases. The sequence derives from an adult with an advanced solid tumor such as melanoma, head and neck, liver or kidney cancer. The specimen was CD4+ or CD8+ T cells sorted from blood, collected in a trial of the OX40 agonist ivuxolimab. The CDR3 reads CASRLAGVSDTQYF. The bases are TGTGCCAGTAGACTAGCGGGAGTATCAGATACGCAGTATTTT.